This T cell receptor beta chain was documented in a study of cytomegalovirus exposure and HLA in healthy donors. PCR amplification relied on 60 Vbeta primers (plus 13 Jbeta primers). The assay was immunoSEQ multiplex PCR, and TCRdb's table has in-frame clones only and misses some. This sample has roughly 71,000 clones; roughly 60% occur once, and the top ten carry approximately 3%. With 6 bases removed from V and 8 bases from J, the gap between germline ends came to 15 bases. Germline V lookup: CDR1 SGHDT, CDR2 YYEEEE. The CDR3 runs to 13 residues. Sequencing was done on a sample of PBMCs. The receptor was derived from a man younger than 45 in good health and CMV-seronegative. This chain connects TRBV5-6 to TRBJ2-1, with a tentative D call TRBD1 (6 bases). CDR3 coding DNA: TGTGCCAGCACCACTCAGGGGTTAGATGAGCAGTTCTTC. This encodes CASTTQGLDEQFF.